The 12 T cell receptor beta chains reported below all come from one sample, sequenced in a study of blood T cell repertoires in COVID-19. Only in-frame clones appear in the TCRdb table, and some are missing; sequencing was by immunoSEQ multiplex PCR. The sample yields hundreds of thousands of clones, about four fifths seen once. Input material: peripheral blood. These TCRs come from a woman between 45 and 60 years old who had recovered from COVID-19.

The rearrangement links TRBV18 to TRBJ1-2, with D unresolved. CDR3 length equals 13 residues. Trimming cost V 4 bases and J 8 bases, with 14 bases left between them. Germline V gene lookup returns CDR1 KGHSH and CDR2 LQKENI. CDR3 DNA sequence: TGTGCCAGCTCACTTCAGGATCTGTGGGGCTACACCTTC. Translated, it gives CASSLQDLWGYTF.

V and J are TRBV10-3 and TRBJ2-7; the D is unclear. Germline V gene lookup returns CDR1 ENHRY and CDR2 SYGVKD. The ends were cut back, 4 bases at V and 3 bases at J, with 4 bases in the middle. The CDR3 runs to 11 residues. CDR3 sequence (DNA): TGTGCCATCAGTGTTAGCTACGAGCAGTACTTC. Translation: CAISVSYEQYF.

CDR3 bases: TGTGCCAGCAGCCCGGGCGGGACCCAGCCCCAGCATTTT. It translates to CASSPGGTQPQHF. This chain uses TRBV9 with TRBJ1-5, with a weak D call TRBD1 (5 bases). Germline V gene data show CDR1 as SGDLS and CDR2 as YYNGEE. This CDR3 is 13 amino acids long. V was clipped by 4 bases and J by 7 bases, with 12 bases between them. Full variable domain (outside the CDR3, taken from reference TRBV9 and TRBJ1-5): DSGVTQTPKHLITATGQRVTLRCSPRSGDLSVYWYQQSLDQGLQFLIQYYNGEERAKGNILERFSAQQFPDLHSELNLSSLELGDSALYFCASSPGGTQPQHFGDGTRLSIL.

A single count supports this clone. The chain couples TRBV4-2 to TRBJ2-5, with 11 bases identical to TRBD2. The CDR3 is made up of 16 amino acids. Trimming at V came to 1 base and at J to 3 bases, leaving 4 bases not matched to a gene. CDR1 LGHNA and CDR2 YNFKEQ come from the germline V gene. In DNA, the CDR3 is TGTGCCAGCAGCCAAGTCGGTAGCGGGAGGGAAGAGACCCAGTACTTC. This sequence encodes CASSQVGSGREETQYF.

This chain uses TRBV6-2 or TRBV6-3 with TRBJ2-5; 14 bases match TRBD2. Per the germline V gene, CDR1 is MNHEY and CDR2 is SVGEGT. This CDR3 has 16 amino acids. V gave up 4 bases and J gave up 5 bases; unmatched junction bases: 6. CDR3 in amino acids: CASSSGWTSGRETQYF. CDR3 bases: TGTGCCAGCAGTTCGGGGTGGACTAGCGGGAGGGAGACCCAGTACTTC.

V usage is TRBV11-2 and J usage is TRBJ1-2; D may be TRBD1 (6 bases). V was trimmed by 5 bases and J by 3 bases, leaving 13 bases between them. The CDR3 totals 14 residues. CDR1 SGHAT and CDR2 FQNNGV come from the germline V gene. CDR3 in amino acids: CASSLGQGYYGYTF. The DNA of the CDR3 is TGTGCCAGCAGCCTTGGTCAGGGGTACTATGGCTACACCTTC.

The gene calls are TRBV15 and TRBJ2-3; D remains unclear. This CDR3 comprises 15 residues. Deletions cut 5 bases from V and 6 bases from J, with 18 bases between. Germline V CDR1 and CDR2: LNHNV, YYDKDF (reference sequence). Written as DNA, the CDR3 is TGTGCCACCAGCTCCCTGGCCCCCCCAGCGGATACGCAGTATTTT. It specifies CATSSLAPPADTQYF.

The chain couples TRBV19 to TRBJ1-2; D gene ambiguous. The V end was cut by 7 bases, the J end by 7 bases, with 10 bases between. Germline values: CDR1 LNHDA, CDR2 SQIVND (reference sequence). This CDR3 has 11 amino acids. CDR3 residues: CASNRGGGYTF. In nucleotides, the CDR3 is TGTGCCAGTAATCGGGGAGGTGGCTACACCTTC. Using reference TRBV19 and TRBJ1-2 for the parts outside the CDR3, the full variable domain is DGGITQSPKYLFRKEGQNVTLSCEQNLNHDAMYWYRQDPGQGLRLIYYSQIVNDFQKGDIAEGYSVSREKKESFPLTVTSAQKNPTAFYLCASNRGGGYTFGSGTRLTVV.

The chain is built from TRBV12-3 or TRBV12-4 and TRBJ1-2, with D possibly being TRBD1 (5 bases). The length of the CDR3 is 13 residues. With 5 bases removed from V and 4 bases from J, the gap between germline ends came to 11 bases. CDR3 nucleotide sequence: TGTGCCAGCAGTGCGGACAAGACCTATGGCTACACCTTC. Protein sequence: CASSADKTYGYTF.

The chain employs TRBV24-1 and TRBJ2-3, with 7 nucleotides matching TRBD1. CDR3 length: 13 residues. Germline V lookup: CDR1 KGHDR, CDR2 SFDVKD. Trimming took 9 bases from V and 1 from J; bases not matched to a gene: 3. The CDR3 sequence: CATQGQGTDTQYF. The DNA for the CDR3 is TGTGCCACCCAAGGACAGGGCACAGATACGCAGTATTTT.

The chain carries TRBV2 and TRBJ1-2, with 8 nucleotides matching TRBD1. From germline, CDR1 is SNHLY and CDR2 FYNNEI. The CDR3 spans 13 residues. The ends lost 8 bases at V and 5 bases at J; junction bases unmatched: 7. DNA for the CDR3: TGTGCCAGCGTCCAGGGGGCAGGATATGGCTACACCTTC. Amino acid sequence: CASVQGAGYGYTF.

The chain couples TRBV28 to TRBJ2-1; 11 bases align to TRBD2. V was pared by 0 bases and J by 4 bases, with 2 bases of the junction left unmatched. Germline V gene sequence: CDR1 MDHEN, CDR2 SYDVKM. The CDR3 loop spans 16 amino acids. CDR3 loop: CASSLWTSGTYNEQFF. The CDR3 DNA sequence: TGTGCCAGCAGTTTATGGACTAGCGGGACTTACAATGAGCAGTTCTTC.